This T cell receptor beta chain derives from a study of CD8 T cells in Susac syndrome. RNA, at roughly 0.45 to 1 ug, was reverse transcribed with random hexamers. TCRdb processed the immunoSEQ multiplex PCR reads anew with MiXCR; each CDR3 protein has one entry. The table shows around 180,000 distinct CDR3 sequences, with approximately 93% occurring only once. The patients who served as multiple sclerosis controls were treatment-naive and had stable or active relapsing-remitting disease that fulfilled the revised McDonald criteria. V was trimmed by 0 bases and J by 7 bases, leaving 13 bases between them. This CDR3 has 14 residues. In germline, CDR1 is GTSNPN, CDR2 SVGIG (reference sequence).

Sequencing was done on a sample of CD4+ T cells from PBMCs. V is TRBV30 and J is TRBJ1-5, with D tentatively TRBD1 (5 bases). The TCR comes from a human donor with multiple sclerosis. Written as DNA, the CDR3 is TGTGCCTGGAGTGTTGGAGGGGTCGGGCAGCCCCAGCATTTT. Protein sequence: CAWSVGGVGQPQHF.